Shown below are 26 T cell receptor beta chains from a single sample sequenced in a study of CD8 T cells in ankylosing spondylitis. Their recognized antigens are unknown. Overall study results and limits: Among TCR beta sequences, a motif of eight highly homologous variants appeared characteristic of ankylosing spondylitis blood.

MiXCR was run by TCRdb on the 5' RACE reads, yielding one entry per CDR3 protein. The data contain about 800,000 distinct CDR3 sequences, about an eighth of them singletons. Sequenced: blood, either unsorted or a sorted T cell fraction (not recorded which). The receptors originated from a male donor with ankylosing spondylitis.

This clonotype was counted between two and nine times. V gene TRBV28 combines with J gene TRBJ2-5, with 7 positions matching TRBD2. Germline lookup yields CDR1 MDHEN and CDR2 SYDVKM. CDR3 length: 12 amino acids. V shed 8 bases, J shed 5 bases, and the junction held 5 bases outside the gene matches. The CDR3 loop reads CASGRALETQYF. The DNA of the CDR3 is TGTGCCAGCGGGAGGGCCCTGGAGACCCAGTACTTC.

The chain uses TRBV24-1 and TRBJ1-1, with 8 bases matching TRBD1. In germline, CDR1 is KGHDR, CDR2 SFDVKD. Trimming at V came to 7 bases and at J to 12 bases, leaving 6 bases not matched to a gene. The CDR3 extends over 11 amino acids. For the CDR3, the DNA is TGTGCCACCAGGTACAGGGGGACGCCTTTCTTT. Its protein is CATRYRGTPFF.

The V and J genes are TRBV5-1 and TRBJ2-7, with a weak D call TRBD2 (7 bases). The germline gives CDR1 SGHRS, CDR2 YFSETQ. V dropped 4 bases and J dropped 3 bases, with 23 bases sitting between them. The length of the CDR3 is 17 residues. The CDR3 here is CASSPGAGLADFYEQYF. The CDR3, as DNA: TGCGCCAGCAGCCCGGGGGCAGGTCTAGCGGACTTCTACGAGCAGTACTTC.

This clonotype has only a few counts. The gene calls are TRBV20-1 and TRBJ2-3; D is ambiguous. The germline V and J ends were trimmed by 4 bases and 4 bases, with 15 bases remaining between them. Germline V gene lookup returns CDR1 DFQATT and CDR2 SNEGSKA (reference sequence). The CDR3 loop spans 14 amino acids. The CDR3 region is CSATPGPKPDTQYF. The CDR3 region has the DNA TGCAGTGCTACTCCGGGCCCTAAGCCAGATACGCAGTATTTT.

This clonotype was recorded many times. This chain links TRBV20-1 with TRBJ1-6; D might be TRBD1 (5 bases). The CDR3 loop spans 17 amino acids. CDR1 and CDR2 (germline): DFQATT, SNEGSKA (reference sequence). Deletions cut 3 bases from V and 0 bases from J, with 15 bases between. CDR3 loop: CSASRGRTSSYNSPLHF. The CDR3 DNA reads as TGCAGTGCTAGTCGGGGCAGGACTAGCTCCTATAATTCACCCCTCCACTTT.

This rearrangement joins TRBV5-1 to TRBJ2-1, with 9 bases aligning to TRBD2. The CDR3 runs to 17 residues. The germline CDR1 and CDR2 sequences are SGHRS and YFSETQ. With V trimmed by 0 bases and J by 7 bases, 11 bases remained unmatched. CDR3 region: CASSLVAVAGAGNEQFF. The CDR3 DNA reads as TGCGCCAGCAGCTTGGTGGCGGTAGCGGGGGCGGGGAATGAGCAGTTCTTC.

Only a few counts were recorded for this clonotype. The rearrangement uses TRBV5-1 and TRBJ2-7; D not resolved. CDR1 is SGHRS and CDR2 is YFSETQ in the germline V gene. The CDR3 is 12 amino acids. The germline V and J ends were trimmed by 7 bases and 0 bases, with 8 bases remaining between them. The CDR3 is CASGDNSYEQYF. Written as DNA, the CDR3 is TGCGCCAGCGGAGACAACTCCTACGAGCAGTACTTC. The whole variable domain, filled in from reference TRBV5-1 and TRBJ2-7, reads KAGVTQTPRYLIKTRGQQVTLSCSPISGHRSVSWYQQTPGQGLQFLFEYFSETQRNKGNFPGRFSGRQFSNSRSEMNVSTLELGDSALYLCASGDNSYEQYFGPGTRLTVT.

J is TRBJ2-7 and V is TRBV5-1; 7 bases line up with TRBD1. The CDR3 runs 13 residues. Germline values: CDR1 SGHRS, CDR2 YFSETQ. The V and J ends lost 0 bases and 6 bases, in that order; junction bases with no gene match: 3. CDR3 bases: TGCGCCAGCAGCTTGGTCAGGGGGATCGAGCAGTACTTC. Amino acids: CASSLVRGIEQYF.

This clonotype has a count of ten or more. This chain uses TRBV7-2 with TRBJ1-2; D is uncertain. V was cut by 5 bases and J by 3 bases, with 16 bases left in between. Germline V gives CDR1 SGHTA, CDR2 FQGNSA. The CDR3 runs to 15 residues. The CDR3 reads CASSPQLGRDYGYTF. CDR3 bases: TGTGCCAGCAGCCCCCAGCTTGGGAGGGACTATGGCTACACCTTC.

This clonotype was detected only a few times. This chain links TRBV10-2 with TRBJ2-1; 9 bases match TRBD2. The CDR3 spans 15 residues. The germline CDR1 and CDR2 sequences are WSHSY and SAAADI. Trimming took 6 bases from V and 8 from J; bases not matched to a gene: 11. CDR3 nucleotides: TGCGCCAGCAGGAATCTAGCGGGAAGAGGGTATGAGCAGTTCTTC. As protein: CASRNLAGRGYEQFF.

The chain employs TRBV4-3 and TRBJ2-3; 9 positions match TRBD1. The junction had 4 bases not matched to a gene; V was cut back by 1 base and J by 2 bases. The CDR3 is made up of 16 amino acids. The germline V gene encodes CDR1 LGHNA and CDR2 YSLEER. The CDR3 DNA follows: TGCGCCAGCAGCCAAGGTGGGGACAGGGTCACAGATACGCAGTATTTT. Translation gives CASSQGGDRVTDTQYF.

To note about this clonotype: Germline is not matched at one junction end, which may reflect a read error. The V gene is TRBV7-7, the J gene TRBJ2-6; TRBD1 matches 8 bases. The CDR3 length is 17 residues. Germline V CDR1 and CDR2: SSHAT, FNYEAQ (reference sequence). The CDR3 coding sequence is TGTGCTAGCAGTCCAGGACAGGGATGGTTGGGGGCCAACGTCCTGACTTTC. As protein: CASSPGQGWLGANVLTF. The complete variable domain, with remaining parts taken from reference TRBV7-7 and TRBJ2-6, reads GAGVSQSPRYKVTKRGQDVTLRCDPISSHATLYWYQQALGQGPEFLTYFNYEAQPDKSGLPSDRFSAERPEGSISTLTIQRTEQRDSAMYRCASSPGQGWLGANVLTFGAGSRLTVL.

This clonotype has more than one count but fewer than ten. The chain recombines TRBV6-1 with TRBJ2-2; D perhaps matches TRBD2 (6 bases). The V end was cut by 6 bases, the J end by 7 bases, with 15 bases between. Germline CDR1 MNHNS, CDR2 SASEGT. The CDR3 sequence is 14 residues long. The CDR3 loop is CASSPRGSGGELFF. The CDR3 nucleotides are TGTGCCAGCAGCCCCCGGGGGAGTGGCGGGGAGCTGTTTTTT.

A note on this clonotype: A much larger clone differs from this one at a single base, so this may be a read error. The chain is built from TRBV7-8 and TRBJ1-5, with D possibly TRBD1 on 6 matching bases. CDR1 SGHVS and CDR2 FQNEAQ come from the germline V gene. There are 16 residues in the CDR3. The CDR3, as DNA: TGTGCCAGCAGCCCTTACAGGGTTGGAGGCAATCAGCCCCAGCTTTTT. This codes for CASSPYRVGGNQPQLF.

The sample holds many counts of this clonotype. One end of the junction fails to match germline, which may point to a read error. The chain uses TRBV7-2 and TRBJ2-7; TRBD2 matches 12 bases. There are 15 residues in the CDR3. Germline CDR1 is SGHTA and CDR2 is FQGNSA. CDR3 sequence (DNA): TGTGCCAGCAGCCTAGCGGGAGGGTCGACCTACGAGCAGTACTTC. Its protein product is CASSLAGGSTYEQYF.

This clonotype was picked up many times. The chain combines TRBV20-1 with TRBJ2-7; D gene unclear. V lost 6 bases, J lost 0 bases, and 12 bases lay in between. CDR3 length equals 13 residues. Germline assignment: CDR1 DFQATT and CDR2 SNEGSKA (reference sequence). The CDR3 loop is CSAAPVSSYEQYF. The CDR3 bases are TGCAGTGCCGCCCCTGTTAGCTCCTACGAGCAGTACTTC.

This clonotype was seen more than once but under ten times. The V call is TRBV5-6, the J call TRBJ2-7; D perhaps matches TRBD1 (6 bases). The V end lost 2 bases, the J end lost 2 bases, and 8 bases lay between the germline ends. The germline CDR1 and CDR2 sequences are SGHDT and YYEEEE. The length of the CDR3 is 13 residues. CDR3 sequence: CASSFKGAYEQYF. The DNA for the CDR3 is TGTGCCAGCAGCTTTAAGGGGGCCTACGAGCAGTACTTC. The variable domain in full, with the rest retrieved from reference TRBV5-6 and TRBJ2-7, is DAGVTQSPTHLIKTRGQQVTLRCSPKSGHDTVSWYQQALGQGPQFIFQYYEEEERQRGNFPDRFSGHQFPNYSSELNVNALLLGDSALYLCASSFKGAYEQYFGPGTRLTVT.

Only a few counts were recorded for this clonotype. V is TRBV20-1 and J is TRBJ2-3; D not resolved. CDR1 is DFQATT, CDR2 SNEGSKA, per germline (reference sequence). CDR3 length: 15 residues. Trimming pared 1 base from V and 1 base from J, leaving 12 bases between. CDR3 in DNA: TGCAGTGCTAGAGGACCGTTTCCTCGCACAGATACGCAGTATTTT. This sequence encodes CSARGPFPRTDTQYF.

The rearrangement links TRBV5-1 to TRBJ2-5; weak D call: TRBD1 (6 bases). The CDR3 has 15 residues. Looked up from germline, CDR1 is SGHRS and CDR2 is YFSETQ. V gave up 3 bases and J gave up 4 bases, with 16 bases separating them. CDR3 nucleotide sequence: TGCGCCAGCAGCTCGACGGCAGGGGACGGAGAGACCCAGTACTTC. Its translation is CASSSTAGDGETQYF.

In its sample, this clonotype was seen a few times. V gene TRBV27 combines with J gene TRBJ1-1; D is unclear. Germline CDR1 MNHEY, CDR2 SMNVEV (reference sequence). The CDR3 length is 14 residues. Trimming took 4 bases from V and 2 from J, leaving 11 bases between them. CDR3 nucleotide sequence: TGTGCCAGCAGTTCACCTAGTAGAAACACTGAAGCTTTCTTT. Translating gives CASSSPSRNTEAFF.

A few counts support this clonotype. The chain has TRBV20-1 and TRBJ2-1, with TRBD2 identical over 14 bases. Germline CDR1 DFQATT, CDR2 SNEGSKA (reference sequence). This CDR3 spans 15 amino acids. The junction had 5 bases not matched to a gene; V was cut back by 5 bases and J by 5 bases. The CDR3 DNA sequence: TGCAGTGCTCCCGGGACTAGCGGGAGAGACAATGAGCAGTTCTTC. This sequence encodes CSAPGTSGRDNEQFF.

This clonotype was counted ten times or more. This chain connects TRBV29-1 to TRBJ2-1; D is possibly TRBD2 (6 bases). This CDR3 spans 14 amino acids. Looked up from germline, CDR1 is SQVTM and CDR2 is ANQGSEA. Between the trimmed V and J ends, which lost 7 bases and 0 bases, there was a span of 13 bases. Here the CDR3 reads CSATKGGSYNEQFF. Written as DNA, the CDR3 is TGCAGCGCGACAAAGGGAGGCTCCTACAATGAGCAGTTCTTC.

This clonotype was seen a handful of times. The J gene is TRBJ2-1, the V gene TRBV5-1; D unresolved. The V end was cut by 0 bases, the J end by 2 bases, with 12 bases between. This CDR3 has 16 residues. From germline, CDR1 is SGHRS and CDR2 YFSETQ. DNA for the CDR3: TGCGCCAGCAGCTTGGGGTTGCGGCAAACCTACAATGAGCAGTTCTTC. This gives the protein CASSLGLRQTYNEQFF. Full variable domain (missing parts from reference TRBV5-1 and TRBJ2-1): KAGVTQTPRYLIKTRGQQVTLSCSPISGHRSVSWYQQTPGQGLQFLFEYFSETQRNKGNFPGRFSGRQFSNSRSEMNVSTLELGDSALYLCASSLGLRQTYNEQFFGPGTRLTVL.

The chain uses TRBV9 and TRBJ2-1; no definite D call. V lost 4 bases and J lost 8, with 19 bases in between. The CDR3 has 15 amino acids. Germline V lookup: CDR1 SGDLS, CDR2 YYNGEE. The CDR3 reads CASSSADPRLDEQFF. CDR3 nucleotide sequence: TGTGCCAGCAGCTCTGCGGACCCTCGTTTAGATGAGCAGTTCTTC.

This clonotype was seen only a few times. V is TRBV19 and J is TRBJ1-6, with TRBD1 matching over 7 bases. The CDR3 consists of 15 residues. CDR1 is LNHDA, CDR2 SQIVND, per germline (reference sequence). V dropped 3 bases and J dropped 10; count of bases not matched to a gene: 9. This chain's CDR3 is CASSMARTGGSPLHF. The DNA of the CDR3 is TGTGCCAGTAGTATGGCCCGGACAGGCGGATCACCCCTCCACTTT.

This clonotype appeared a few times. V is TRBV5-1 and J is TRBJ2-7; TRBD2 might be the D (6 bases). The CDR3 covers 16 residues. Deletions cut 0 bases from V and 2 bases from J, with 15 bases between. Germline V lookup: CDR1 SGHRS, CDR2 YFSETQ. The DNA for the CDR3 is TGCGCCAGCAGCTTGGAGAAGGCGGGGTTGACCTACGAGCAGTACTTC. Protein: CASSLEKAGLTYEQYF.